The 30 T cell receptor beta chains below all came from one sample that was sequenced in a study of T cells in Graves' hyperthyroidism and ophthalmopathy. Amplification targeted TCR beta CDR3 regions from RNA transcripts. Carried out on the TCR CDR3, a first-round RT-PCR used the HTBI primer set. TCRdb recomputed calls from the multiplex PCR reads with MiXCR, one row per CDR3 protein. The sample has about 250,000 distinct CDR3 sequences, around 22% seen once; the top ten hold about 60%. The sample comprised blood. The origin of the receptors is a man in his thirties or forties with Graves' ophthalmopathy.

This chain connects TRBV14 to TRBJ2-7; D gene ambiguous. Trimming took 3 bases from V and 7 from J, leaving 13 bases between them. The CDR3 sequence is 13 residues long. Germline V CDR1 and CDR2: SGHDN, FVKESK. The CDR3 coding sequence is TGTGCCAGCAGCCAGGAAGTCCCAGTGGAGCAGTACTTC. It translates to CASSQEVPVEQYF.

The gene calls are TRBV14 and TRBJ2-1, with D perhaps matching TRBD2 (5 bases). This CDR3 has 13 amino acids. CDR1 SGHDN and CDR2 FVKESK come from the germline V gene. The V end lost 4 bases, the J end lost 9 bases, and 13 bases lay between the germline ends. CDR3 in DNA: TGTGCCAGCAGCCGCCTAACGGGGTCTGAGCAGTTCTTC. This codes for CASSRLTGSEQFF.

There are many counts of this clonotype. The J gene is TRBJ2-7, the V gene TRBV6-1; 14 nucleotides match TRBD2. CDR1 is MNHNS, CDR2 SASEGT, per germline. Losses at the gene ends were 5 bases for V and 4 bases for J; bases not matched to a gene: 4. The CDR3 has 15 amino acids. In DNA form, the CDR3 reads TGTGCCAGCAGTTCCAGACTAGCGGGAGGGTACGAGCAGTACTTC. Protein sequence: CASSSRLAGGYEQYF.

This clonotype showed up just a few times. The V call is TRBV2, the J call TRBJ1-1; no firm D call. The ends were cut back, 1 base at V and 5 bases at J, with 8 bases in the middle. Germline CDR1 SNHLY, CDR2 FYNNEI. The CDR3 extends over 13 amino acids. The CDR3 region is CASSEEGWTEAFF. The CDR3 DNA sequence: TGTGCCAGCAGTGAAGAGGGATGGACTGAAGCTTTCTTT. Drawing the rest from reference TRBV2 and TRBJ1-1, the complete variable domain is EPEVTQTPSHQVTQMGQEVILRCVPISNHLYFYWYRQILGQKVEFLVSFYNNEISEKSEIFDDQFSVERPDGSNFTLKIRSTKLEDSAMYFCASSEEGWTEAFFGQGTRLTVV.

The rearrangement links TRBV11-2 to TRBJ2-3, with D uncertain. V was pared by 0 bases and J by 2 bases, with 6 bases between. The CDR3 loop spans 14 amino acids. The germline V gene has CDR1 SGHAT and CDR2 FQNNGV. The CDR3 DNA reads TGTGCCAGCAGCTTAGAGTACACCACAGATACGCAGTATTTT. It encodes CASSLEYTTDTQYF. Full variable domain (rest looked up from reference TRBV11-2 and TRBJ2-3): EAGVAQSPRYKIIEKRQSVAFWCNPISGHATLYWYQQILGQGPKLLIQFQNNGVVDDSQLPKDRFSAERLKGVDSTLKIQPAKLEDSAVYLCASSLEYTTDTQYFGPGTRLTVL.

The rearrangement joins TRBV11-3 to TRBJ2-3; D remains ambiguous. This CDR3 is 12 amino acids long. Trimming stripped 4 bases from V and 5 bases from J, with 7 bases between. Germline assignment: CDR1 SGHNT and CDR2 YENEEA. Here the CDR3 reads CASSSQVDTQYF. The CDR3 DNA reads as TGTGCCAGCAGCTCGCAAGTAGATACGCAGTATTTT.

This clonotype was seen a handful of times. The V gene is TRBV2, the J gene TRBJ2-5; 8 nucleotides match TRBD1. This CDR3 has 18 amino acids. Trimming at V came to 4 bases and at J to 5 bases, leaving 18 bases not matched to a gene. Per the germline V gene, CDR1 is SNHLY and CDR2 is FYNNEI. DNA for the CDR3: TGTGCCAGCAGTGTATCTATATCAAGGACAGGGTTTAGGGAGACCCAGTACTTC. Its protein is CASSVSISRTGFRETQYF.

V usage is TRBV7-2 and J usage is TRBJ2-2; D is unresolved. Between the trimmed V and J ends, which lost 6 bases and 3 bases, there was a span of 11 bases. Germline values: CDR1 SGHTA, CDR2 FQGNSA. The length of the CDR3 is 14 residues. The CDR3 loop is CASSTGPHTGELFF. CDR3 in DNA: TGTGCCAGCAGTACCGGGCCTCACACCGGGGAGCTGTTTTTT.

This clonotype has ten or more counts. CDR3 bases: TGTGCCTGGACTGACTCTGGGGCCAACGTCCTGACTTTC. Translation gives CAWTDSGANVLTF. The chain has TRBV30 and TRBJ2-6; unclear D gene. With 4 bases removed from V and 0 bases from J, the gap between germline ends came to 4 bases. The CDR3 extends over 13 amino acids. Germline assignment: CDR1 GTSNPN and CDR2 SVGIG (reference sequence).

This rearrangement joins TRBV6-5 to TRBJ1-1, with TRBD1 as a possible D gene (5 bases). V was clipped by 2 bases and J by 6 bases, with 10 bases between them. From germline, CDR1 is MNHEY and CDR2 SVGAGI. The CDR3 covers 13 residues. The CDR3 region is CASSYRGFAEAFF. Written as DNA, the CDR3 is TGTGCCAGCAGTTACAGGGGTTTCGCTGAAGCTTTCTTT.

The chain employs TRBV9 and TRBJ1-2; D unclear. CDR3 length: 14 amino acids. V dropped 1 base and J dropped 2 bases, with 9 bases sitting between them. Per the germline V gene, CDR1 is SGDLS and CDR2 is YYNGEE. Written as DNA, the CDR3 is TGTGCCAGCAGCGTAACGCAGGCGAACTATGGCTACACCTTC. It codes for CASSVTQANYGYTF.

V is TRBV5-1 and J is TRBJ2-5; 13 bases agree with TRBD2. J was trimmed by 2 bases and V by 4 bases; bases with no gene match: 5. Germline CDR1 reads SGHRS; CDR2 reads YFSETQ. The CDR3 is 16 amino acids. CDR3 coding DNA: TGCGCCAGCAGCCCGGAGGGACTAGCGGGACAAGAGACCCAGTACTTC. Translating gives CASSPEGLAGQETQYF. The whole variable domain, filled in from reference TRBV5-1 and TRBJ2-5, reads KAGVTQTPRYLIKTRGQQVTLSCSPISGHRSVSWYQQTPGQGLQFLFEYFSETQRNKGNFPGRFSGRQFSNSRSEMNVSTLELGDSALYLCASSPEGLAGQETQYFGPGTRLLVL.

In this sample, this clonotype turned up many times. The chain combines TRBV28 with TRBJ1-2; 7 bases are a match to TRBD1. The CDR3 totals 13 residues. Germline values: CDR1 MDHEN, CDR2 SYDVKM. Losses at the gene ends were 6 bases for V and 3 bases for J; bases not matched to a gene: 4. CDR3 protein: CASRTGTDYGYTF. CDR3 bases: TGTGCCAGCAGAACCGGGACAGACTATGGCTACACCTTC.

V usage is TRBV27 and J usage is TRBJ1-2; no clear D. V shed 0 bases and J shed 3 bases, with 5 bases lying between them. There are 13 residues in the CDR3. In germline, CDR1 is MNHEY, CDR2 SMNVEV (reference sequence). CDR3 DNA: TGTGCCAGCAGTTTATCGAGGGACTATGGCTACACCTTC. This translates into CASSLSRDYGYTF.

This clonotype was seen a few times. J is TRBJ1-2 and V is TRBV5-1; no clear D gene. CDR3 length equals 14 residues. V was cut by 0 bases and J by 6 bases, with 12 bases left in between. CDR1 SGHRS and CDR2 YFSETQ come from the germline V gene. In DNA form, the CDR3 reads TGCGCCAGCAGCTTGGGCCAGTCGCGGGATGGCTACACCTTC. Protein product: CASSLGQSRDGYTF.

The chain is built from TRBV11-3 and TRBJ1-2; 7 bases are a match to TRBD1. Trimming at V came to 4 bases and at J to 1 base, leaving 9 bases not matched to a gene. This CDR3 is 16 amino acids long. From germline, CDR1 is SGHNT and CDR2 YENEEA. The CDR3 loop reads CASSSEGAGRNYGYTF. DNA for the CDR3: TGTGCCAGCAGCTCCGAGGGGGCAGGGCGTAACTATGGCTACACCTTC.

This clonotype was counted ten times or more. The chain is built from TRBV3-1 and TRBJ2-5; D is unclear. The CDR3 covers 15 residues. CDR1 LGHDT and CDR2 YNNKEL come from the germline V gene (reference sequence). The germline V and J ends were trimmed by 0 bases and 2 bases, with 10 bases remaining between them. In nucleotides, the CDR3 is TGTGCCAGCAGCCAAGATGGGATACCTCAAGAGACCCAGTACTTC. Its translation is CASSQDGIPQETQYF.

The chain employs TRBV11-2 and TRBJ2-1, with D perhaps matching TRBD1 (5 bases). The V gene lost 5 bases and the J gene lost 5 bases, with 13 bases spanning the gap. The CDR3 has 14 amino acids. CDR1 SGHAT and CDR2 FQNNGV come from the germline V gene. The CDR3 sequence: CASSPDSVNNEQFF. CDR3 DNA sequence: TGTGCCAGCAGCCCCGACAGCGTAAACAATGAGCAGTTCTTC.

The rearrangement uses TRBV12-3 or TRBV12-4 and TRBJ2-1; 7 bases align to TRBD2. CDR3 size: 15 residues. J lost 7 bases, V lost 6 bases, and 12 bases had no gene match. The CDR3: CASRTGTGGRNEQFF. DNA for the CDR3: TGTGCCAGCAGAACCGGGACTGGCGGGAGAAATGAGCAGTTCTTC.

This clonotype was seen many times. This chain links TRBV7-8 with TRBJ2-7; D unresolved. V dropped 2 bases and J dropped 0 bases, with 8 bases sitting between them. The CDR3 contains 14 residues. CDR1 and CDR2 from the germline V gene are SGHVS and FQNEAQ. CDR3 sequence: CASSLLPSSYEQYF. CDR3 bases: TGTGCCAGCAGCTTACTCCCGAGCTCCTACGAGCAGTACTTC.

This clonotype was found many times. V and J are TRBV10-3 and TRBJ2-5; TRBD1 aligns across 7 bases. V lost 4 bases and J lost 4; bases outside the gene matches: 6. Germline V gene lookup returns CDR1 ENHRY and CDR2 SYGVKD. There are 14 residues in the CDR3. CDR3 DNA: TGTGCCATCAGTGGCCGACAGGGTGGAGAGACCCAGTACTTC. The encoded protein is CAISGRQGGETQYF.

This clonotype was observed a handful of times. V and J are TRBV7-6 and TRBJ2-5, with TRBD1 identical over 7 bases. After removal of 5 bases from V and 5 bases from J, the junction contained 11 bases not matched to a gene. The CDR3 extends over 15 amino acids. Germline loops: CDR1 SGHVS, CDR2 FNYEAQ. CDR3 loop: CASSPPPRGLETQYF. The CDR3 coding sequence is TGTGCCAGCAGCCCCCCCCCGAGGGGGCTTGAGACCCAGTACTTC.

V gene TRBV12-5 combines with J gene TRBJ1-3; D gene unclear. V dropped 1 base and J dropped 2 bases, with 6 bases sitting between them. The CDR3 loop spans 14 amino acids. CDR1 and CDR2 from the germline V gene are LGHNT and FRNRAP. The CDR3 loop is CASGLGTPGNTIYF. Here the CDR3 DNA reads TGTGCTAGTGGTTTGGGGACTCCTGGAAACACCATATATTTT. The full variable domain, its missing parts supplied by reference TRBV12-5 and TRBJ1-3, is DARVTQTPRHKVTEMGQEVTMRCQPILGHNTVFWYRQTMMQGLELLAYFRNRAPLDDSGMPKDRFSAEMPDATLATLKIQPSEPRDSAVYFCASGLGTPGNTIYFGEGSWLTVV.

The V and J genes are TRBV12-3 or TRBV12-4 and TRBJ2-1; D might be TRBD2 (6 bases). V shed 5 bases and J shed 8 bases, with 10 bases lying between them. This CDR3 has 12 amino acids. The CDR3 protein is CASSRDSDEQFF. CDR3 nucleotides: TGTGCCAGCAGTAGGGACTCCGATGAGCAGTTCTTC.

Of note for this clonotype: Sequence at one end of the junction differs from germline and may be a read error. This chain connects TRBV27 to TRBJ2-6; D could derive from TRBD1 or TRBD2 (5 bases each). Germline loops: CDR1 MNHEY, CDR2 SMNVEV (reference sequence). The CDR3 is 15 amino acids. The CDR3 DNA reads TGTGCCGGCAGTTTACGGTGGCAGGGAGACAACGTCCTGACTTTC. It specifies CAGSLRWQGDNVLTF.

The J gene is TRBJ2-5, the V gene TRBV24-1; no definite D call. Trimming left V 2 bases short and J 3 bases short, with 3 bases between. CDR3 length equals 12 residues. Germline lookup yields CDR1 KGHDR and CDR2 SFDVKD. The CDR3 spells CATSDWKETQYF. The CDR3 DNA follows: TGTGCCACCAGTGATTGGAAAGAGACCCAGTACTTC.

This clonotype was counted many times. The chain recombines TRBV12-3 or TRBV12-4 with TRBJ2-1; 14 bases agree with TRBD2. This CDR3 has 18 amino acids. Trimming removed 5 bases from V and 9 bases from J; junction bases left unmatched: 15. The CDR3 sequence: CASSPGLAGAQFGSEQFF. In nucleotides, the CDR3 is TGTGCCAGCAGTCCGGGACTAGCGGGAGCTCAGTTCGGTAGTGAGCAGTTCTTC.

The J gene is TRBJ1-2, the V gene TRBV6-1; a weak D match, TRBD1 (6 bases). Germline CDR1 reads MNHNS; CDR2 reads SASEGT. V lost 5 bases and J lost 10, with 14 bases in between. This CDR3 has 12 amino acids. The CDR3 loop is CASSQTGRDYTF. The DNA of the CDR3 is TGTGCCAGCAGTCAGACAGGAAGGGACTACACCTTC.

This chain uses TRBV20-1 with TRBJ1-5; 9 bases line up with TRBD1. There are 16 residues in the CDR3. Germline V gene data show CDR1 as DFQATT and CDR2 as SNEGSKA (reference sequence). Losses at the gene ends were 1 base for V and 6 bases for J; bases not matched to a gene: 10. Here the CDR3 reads CSARGAGTGGLQPQHF. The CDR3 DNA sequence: TGCAGTGCTAGAGGGGCGGGAACAGGGGGCCTTCAGCCCCAGCATTTT.

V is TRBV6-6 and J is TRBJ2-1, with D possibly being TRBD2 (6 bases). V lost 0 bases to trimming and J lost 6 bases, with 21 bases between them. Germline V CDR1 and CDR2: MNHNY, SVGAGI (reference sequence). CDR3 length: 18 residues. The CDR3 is CASSYSLTRVSKGNEQFF. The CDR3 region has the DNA TGTGCCAGCAGTTACTCCCTGACTAGGGTCTCTAAGGGCAATGAGCAGTTCTTC.